The 7 T cell receptor beta chains reported below all come from one sample, sequenced in a study of T cells in Graves' hyperthyroidism and ophthalmopathy. Amplified TCR beta CDR3 regions came from RNA transcripts. With the HTBI primer set, the TCR CDR3 went through a first round of RT-PCR. TCRdb reprocessed the multiplex PCR reads via MiXCR and lists one record per CDR3 protein. The repertoire has 340,000 or so distinct CDR3 sequences, around 23% of them found once; the top ten carry around half. The sequencing sample was made of blood. The origin of the receptors is a woman in her 50s with Graves' hyperthyroidism.

In this sample, this clonotype turned up many times. The rearrangement joins TRBV29-1 to TRBJ1-5, with 7 positions matching TRBD1. Germline CDR1 and CDR2: SQVTM and ANQGSEA. This CDR3 comprises 12 residues. Losses at the gene ends were 6 bases for V and 2 bases for J; bases not matched to a gene: 1. The CDR3 DNA reads as TGCAGCGTCGGACAGGGCAATCAGCCCCAGCATTTT. It yields the protein CSVGQGNQPQHF.

There are many counts of this clonotype. The chain links TRBV15 to TRBJ2-7, with D uncertain. Germline CDR1 and CDR2: LNHNV and YYDKDF (reference sequence). The ends were cut back, 5 bases at V and 7 bases at J, with 15 bases in the middle. This CDR3 contains 13 residues. CDR3 loop: CATSLDAAQEQYF. The CDR3 nucleotides are TGTGCCACCAGCCTGGACGCTGCACAGGAGCAGTACTTC.

This clonotype has only a few counts. The chain has TRBV2 and TRBJ1-2, with D possibly TRBD1 on 5 matching bases. There are 12 residues in the CDR3. V was pared by 5 bases and J by 6 bases, with 10 bases between. Germline CDR1 is SNHLY and CDR2 is FYNNEI. The CDR3 DNA follows: TGTGCCAGCAGTTTACGGGGGGATGGCTACACCTTC. Its protein product is CASSLRGDGYTF. The complete variable domain, with remaining parts taken from reference TRBV2 and TRBJ1-2, reads EPEVTQTPSHQVTQMGQEVILRCVPISNHLYFYWYRQILGQKVEFLVSFYNNEISEKSEIFDDQFSVERPDGSNFTLKIRSTKLEDSAMYFCASSLRGDGYTFGSGTRLTVV.

The chain recombines TRBV12-3 or TRBV12-4 with TRBJ1-5; D perhaps matches TRBD1 (5 bases). Trimming shortened V by 7 bases and J by 2 bases, and 18 bases separated the two germline ends. The CDR3 sequence is 16 residues long. The CDR3 DNA reads TGTGCCAGCACCTGGGGGGGTGGAAGGGGCAATCAGCCCCAGCATTTT. Translation gives CASTWGGGRGNQPQHF.

This clonotype has a handful of counts. The chain uses TRBV6-2 or TRBV6-3 and TRBJ2-7, with TRBD1 matching over 9 bases. The CDR3 runs 15 residues. V dropped 5 bases and J dropped 2; count of bases not matched to a gene: 7. In germline, CDR1 is MNHEY, CDR2 SVGEGT. The CDR3 sequence: CASSQTRDRAYEQYF. The CDR3 DNA is TGTGCCAGCAGTCAAACCCGGGACAGGGCCTACGAGCAGTACTTC.

About this clonotype itself: With a much larger clone just one base away, this may be a read error. The chain's CDR3 is CASSLGTGGTYGQYF. Here the CDR3 DNA reads TGTGCCAGCAGTCTAGGTACAGGGGGAACCTACGGGCAGTACTTC. V is TRBV28 and J is TRBJ2-7, with 8 bases that match TRBD1. The CDR3 is made up of 15 amino acids. CDR1 is MDHEN, CDR2 SYDVKM, per germline.

This clonotype showed up many times. V is TRBV15 and J is TRBJ2-5, with D possibly TRBD2 on 5 matching bases. Germline CDR1 reads LNHNV; CDR2 reads YYDKDF (reference sequence). V gave up 9 bases and J gave up 4 bases, with 12 bases separating them. The CDR3 sequence is 12 residues long. The CDR3 loop is CATGRRRETQYF. In DNA form, the CDR3 reads TGTGCCACAGGACGGAGGAGAGAGACCCAGTACTTC.